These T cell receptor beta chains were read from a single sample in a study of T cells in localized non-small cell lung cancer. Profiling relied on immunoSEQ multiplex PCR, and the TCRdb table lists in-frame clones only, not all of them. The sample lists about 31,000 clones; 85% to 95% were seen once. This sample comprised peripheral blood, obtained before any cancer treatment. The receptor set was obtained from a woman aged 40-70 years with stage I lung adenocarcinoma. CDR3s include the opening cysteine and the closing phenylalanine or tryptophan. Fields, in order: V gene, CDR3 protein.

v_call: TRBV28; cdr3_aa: CASSWGTGANVLTF
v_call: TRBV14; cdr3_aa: CASSQGGRGIAGGTSTDTQYF
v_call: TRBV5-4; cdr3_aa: CASSLEAGATKLQETQYF
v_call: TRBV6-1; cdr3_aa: CASSEPPGRISRAPYEQYF
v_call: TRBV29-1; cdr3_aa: CSVDVRGASQETQYF
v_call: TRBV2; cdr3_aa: CASSVSGLAYEQYF
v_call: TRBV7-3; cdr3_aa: CASSLTSGGGRTGELFF
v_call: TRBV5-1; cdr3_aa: CASSSSPPRQEQFF
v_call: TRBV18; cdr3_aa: CASSSGQLNQPQHF
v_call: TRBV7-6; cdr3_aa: CASSALFSAEQYF
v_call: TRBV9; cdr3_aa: CASSSGLTPREQYF
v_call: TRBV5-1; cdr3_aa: CASGREYQETQYF
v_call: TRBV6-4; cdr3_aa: CASSRGYQETQYF
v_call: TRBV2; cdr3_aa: CASFNQGPGTEAFF
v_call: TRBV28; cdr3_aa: CASSLPRYRGRDGYTF
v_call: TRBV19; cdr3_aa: CASTDGGFRNNEQFF
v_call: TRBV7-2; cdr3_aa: CASSLYPGLQEAYEQYF
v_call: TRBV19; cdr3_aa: CASSRQGITGELFF
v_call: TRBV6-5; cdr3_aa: CASSSEAGANVLTF
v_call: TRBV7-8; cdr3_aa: CASSLFRGSLGEQYF
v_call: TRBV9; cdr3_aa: CASSVEGLPDEQYF
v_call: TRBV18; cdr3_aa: CASSPLSSRGLGGNTIYF
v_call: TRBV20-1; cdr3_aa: CSASSNYEQYF
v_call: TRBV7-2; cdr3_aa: CASSLVLAGGPDTQYF
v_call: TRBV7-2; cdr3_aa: CASSLERDREHGYTF
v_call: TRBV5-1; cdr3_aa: CASSLDKPNTGELFF
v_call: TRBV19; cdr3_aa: CASIGGLAGYNEQFF
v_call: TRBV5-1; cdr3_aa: CASSSGLAGGPYNEQFF
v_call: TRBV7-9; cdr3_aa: CASSLVGGVGEAFF
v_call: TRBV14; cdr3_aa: CASRSMEQLVYVNSPLHF
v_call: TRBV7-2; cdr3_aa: CASSFDRGEYEQYF
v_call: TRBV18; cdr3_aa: CASSPAGGTNYGYTF
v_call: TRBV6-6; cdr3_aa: CASRSGTGVRYETQYF
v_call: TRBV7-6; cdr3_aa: CASRQRDREGRAGELFF
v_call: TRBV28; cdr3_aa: CANYGTHGYTF
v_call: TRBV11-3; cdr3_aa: CASSLGRASNEQYF
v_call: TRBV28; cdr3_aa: CASRRDRVLINTEAFF
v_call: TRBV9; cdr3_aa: CASSVRGGAGYNEQFF
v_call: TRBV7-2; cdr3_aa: CASSFHRGPTGAFF
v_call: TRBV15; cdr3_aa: CATSRGDRTNSPLHF
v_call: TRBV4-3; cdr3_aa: CASSRGAYTEAFF
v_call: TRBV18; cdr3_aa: CASSPGSSLTEAFF